This note documents a single T cell receptor (beta chain) sequence. The antigen it binds to is not known. Within one base of it there is no much larger clone, and no base qualities were kept. TCRbeta CDR3 regions were amplified from genomic DNA by means of the immunoSEQ Assay, a bias-controlled multiplex PCR. In the paper's pipeline: The number of nucleated cells in each sample was estimated from the amplification of reference gene primers within the assay. To quantify the absolute abundance of each unique TCRbeta CDR3 rearrangement, sequence reads were collapsed and filtered. Productive Simpson clonality was computed per sample as the square root of Simpson's diversity index over productive rearrangements. Here the immuneACCESS table is served through TCRdb, limited to in-frame sequences with V and J called. Missing clones are a known gap in these copies; in checked studies unresolved V genes cover under half, and the rest lacks a known reason. V, J and clone size derive from that table, while D and trimming were established from the DNA sequence. This sample lists 310,000 or so clones; 87% were detected once. 6% to 7% of the sample goes to the ten largest clones.

This sample is part of a study of blood T cell repertoires in COVID-19 (dated by TCRdb to the early 2020s). In the study overall: The collaborator samples originated in the United States, Italy and Spain and spanned the acute and convalescent phases of COVID-19. Deeply sampled blood TCRbeta repertoires from subjects exposed to, actively infected with, or recovered from COVID-19 were included in the dataset. Sample metadata almost always included a de-identified subject ID, COVID-19 status, age in years and sex. The repertoires were released in a freely available public database meant as a resource for research on the immune response to SARS-CoV-2. Where available, HLA class I and class II types were taken from metadata supplied by the sample provider and were not determined by assay-based typing. The prospective study material was composed of cDNA or gDNA derived from T cells, B-cell-depleted T cells, or PBMCs. Samples came from the ongoing ImmuneRACE study (first 160 participants) plus 1,254 subjects from 6 global collaborators.

Enrolling through a virtual design, the prospective study's participants ranged in age from roughly 18 to 89 years and lived across roughly 24 United States geographic areas. Cohort assignment in the prospective study relied on participant-reported clinical history from a screening survey and a study questionnaire. Recovered participants in ImmuneRACE Cohort 3 were defined by two consecutive negative NP/OP PCR tests, clearance by a healthcare professional, or resolution of symptoms. Mobile phlebotomists in the prospective study collected whole blood, serum and a nasopharyngeal or oropharyngeal swab from every participant. Over a roughly two-month period, participants in the prospective study had the option of providing additional blood draws and questionnaires. Prospective study blood samples were shipped either frozen or at room temperature before DNA extraction. The germline V gene gives CDR1 as MGHRA and CDR2 as YSYEKL. V has 3 bases trimmed and J has 9 bases trimmed; junction bases matching no gene number 10. Including cysteine and phenylalanine, the CDR3 has 17 amino acids. Only the CDR3 DNA stays, 51 bases, in frame from base 1.

The investigation overall reported the following: How much clinical and demographic metadata was included differed by source and by participant, and the metadata was provided uncurated.

This TCR was sampled from a woman in her thirties or forties who had recovered from COVID-19. The chain is encoded by TRBV4-1 joined to TRBJ2-1; 14 nucleotides in the junction match TRBD2. The sequencing input was PBMCs or T cells enriched from blood (not recorded which). CDR3 sequence: CASSQATTSGRASEQFF. The DNA sequence is given as TGCGCCAGCAGCCAGGCGACGACTAGCGGGAGGGCCAGTGAGCAGTTCTTC.